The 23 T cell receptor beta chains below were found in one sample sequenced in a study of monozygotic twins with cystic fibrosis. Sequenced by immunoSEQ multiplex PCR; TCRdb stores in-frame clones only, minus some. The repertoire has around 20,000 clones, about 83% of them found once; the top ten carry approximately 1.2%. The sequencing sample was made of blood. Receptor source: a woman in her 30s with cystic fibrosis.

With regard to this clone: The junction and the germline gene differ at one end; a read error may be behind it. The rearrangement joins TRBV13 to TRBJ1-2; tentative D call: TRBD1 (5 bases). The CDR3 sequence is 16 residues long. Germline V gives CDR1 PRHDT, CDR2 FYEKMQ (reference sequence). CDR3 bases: TGTGCCAGCAGCGTAGGGGTCGGGGCGCTGATCTATGGCTACACCTTC. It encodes CASSVGVGALIYGYTF. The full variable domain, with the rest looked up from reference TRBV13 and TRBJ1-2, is AAGVIQSPRHLIKEKRETATLKCYPIPRHDTVYWYQQGPGQDPQFLISFYEKMQSDKGSIPDRFSAQQFSDYHSELNMSSLELGDSALYFCASSVGVGALIYGYTFGSGTRLTVV.

The CDR3 spells CASSLAFSSYWEPQETQYF. The CDR3 nucleotides read TGTGCCAGCAGCTTAGCGTTTTCGTCGTACTGGGAACCCCAAGAGACCCAGTACTTC. The gene calls are TRBV7-9 and TRBJ2-5, with D uncertain. V was clipped by 0 bases and J by 1 base, with 21 bases between them. CDR1 is SEHNR, CDR2 FQNEAQ, per germline (reference sequence). CDR3 length equals 19 residues.

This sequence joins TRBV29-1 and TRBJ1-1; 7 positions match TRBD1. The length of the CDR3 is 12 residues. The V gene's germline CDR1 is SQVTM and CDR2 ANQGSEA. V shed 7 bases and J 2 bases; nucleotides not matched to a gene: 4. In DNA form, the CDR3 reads TGCAGCGCCAGGGACAGCAACACTGAAGCTTTCTTT. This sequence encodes CSARDSNTEAFF. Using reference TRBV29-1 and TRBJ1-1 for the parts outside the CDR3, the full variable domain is SAVISQKPSRDICQRGTSLTIQCQVDSQVTMMFWYRQQPGQSLTLIATANQGSEATYESGFVIDKFPISRPNLTFSTLTVSNMSPEDSSIYLCSARDSNTEAFFGQGTRLTVV.

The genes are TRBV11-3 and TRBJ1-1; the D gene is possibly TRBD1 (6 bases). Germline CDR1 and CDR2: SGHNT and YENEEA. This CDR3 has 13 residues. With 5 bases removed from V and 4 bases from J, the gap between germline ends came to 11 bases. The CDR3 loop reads CASSRGGGTEAFF. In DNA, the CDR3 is TGTGCCAGCAGCCGAGGGGGGGGCACTGAAGCTTTCTTT. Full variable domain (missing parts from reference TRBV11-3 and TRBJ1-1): EAGVVQSPRYKIIEKKQPVAFWCNPISGHNTLYWYLQNLGQGPELLIRYENEEAVDDSQLPKDRFSAERLKGVDSTLKIQPAELGDSAVYLCASSRGGGTEAFFGQGTRLTVV.

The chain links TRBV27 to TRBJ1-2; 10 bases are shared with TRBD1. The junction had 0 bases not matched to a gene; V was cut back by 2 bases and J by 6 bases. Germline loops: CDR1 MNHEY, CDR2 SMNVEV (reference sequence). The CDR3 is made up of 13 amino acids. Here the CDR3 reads CASSLGTGDGYTF. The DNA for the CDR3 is TGTGCCAGCAGTTTAGGGACAGGGGATGGCTACACCTTC.

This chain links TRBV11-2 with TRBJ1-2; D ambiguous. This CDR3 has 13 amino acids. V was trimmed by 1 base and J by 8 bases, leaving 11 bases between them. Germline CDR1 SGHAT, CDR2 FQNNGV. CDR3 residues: CASSLGLGDGYTF. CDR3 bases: TGTGCCAGCAGCTTAGGGCTTGGCGACGGCTACACCTTC.

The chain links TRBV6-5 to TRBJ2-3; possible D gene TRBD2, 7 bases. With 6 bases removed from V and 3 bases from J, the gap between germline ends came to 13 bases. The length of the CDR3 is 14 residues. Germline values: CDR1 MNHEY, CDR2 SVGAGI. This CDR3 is CASRRGPLTDTQYF. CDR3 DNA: TGTGCCAGCAGGCGGGGGCCCCTTACAGATACGCAGTATTTT.

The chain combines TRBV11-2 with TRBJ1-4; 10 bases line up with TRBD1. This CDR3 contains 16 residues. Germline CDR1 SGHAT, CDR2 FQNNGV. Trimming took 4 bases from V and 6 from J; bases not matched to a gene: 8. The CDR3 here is CASSSTRDRGYEKLFF. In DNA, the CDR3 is TGTGCCAGCAGCTCTACGCGGGACAGGGGATATGAAAAACTGTTTTTT.

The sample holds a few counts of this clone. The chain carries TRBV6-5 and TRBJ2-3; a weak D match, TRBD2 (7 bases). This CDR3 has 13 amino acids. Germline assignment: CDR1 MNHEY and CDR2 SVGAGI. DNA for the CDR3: TGTGCGACGCGGGGGCCTAGCACAGATACGCAGTATTTT. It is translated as CATRGPSTDTQYF.

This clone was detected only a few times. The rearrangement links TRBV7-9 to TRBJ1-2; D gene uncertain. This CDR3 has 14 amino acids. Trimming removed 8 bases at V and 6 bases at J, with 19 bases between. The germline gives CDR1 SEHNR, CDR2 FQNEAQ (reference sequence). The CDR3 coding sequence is TGTGCCAGCGGCCAGGCCCCCTCCGGGGATGGCTACACCTTC. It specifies CASGQAPSGDGYTF. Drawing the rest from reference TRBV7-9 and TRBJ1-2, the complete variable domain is DTGVSQNPRHKITKRGQNVTFRCDPISEHNRLYWYRQTLGQGPEFLTYFQNEAQLEKSRLLSDRFSAERPKGSFSTLEIQRTEQGDSAMYLCASGQAPSGDGYTFGSGTRLTVV.

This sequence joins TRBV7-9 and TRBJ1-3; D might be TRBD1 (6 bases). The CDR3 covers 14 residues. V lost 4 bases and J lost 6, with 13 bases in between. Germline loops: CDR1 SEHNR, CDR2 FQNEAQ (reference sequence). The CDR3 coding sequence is TGTGCCAGCAGCTCGGACAGTTACTCAAACACCATATATTTT. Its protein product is CASSSDSYSNTIYF.

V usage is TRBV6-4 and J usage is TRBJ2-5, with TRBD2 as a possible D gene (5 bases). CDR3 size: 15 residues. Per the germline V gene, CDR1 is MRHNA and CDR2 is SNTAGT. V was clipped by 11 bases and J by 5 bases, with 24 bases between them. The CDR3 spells CADKTTAGGWETQYF. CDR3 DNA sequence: TGTGCCGACAAAACGACCGCAGGCGGGTGGGAGACCCAGTACTTC.

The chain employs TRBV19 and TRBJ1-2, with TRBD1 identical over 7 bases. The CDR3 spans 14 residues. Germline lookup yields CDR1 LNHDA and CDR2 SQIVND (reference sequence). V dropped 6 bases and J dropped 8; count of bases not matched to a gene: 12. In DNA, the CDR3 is TGTGCCAGTAGCCTTCGGGACAGAGGAGCCGGCTACACCTTC. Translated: CASSLRDRGAGYTF.

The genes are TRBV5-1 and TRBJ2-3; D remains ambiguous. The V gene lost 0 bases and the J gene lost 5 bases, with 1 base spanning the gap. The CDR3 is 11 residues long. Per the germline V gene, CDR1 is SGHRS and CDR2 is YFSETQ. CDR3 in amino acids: CASSLGDTQYF. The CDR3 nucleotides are TGCGCCAGCAGCTTGGGAGATACGCAGTATTTT.

In nucleotides, the CDR3 is TGTGCCAGCAGCTTAGGACAAAGCGGGGGCACAGATACGCAGTATTTT. Translating it yields CASSLGQSGGTDTQYF. The J gene is TRBJ2-3, the V gene TRBV7-9, with TRBD2 matching 7 bases. The CDR3 extends over 16 amino acids. V was pared by 1 base and J by 1 base, with 5 bases of the junction left unmatched. Germline CDR1 and CDR2: SEHNR and FQNEAQ (reference sequence).

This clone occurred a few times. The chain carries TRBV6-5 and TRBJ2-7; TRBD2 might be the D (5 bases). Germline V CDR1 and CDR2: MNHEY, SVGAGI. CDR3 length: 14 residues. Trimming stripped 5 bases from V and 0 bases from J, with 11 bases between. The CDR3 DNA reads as TGTGCCAGCAGTCGGACTGGGGACTCCTACGAGCAGTACTTC. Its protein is CASSRTGDSYEQYF.

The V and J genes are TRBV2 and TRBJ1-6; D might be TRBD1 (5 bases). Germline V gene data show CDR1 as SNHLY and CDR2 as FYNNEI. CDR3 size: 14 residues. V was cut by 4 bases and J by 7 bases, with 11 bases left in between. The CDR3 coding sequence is TGTGCCAGCAGTGGGTGGGGGTCGAATTCACCCCTCCACTTT. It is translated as CASSGWGSNSPLHF.

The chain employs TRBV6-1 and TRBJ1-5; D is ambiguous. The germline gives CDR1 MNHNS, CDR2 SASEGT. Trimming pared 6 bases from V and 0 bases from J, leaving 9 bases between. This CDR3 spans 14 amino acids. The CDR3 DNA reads TGTGCCAGCAGGAGTGACTATAGCAATCAGCCCCAGCATTTT. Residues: CASRSDYSNQPQHF.

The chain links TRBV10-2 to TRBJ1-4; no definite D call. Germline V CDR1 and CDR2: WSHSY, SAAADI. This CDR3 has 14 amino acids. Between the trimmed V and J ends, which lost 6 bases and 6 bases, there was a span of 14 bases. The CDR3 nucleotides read TGCGCCAGCAGACGTTGGGGTGGGGATGAAAAACTGTTTTTT. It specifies CASRRWGGDEKLFF.

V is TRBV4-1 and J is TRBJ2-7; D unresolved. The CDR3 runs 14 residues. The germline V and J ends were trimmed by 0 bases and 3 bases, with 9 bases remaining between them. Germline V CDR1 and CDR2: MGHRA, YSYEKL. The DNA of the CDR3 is TGCGCCAGCAGCCAAGAAGCACCTGTCTACGAGCAGTACTTC. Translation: CASSQEAPVYEQYF.

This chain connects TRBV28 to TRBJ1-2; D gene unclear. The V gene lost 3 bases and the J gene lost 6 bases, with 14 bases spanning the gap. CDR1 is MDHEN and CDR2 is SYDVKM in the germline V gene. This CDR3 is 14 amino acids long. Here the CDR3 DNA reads TGTGCCAGCAGTTTGTCAGGAGGGATAGATGGCTACACCTTC. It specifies CASSLSGGIDGYTF.

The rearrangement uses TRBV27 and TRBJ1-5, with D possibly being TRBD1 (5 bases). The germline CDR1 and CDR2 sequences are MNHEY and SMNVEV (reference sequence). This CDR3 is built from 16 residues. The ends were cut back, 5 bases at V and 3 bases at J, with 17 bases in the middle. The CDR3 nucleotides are TGTGCCAGCAGTGGGGCGGGCTCCATCTCCAATCAGCCCCAGCATTTT. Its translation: CASSGAGSISNQPQHF.

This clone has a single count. DNA of the CDR3: TGCGCCAGCAGCCAAGATTACGCGGGTGGAAACACCATATATTTT. Protein: CASSQDYAGGNTIYF. The chain has TRBV4-3 and TRBJ1-3; D remains unclear. The CDR3 loop spans 15 amino acids. Deletions cut 0 bases from V and 3 bases from J, with 9 bases between. CDR1 and CDR2 from the germline V gene are LGHNA and YSLEER.